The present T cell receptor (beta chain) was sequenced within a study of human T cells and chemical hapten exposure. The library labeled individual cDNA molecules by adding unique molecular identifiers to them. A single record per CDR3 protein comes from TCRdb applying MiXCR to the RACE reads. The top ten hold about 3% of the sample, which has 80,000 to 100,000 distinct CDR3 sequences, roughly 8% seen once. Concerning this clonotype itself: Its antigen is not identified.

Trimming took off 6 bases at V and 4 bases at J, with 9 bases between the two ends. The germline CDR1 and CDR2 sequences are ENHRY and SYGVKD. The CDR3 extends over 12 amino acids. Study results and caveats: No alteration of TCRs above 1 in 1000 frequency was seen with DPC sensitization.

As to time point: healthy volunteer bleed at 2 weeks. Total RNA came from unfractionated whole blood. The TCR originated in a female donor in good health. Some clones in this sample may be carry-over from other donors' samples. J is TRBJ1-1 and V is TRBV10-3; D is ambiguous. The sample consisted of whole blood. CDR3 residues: CAISVGPTEAFF. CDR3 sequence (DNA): TGTGCCATCAGCGTCGGTCCCACTGAAGCTTTCTTT.